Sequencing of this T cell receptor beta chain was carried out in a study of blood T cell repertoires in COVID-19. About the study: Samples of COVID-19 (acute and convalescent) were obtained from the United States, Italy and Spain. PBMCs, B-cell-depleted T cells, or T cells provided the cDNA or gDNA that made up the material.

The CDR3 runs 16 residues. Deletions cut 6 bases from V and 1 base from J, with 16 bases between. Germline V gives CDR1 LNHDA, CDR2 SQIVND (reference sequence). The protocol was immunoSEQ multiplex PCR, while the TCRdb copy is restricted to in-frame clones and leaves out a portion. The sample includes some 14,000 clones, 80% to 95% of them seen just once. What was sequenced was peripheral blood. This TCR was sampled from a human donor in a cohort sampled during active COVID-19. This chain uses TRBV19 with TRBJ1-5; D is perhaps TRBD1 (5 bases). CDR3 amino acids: CASRTVGSGSNQPQHF. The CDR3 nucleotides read TGTGCCAGTAGGACAGTGGGCAGCGGGAGCAATCAGCCCCAGCATTTT.